The source of this T cell receptor (beta chain) is a study of somatic reversion in DOCK8 deficiency (dated by TCRdb to 2020 to 2021). With respect to the entire study: In the study, T cell receptor beta repertoires were compared across three groups: DOCK8-deficient patients, DOCK8-revertant patients and healthy volunteers. The study examined how somatic reversion of pathogenic DOCK8 variants changes lymphocyte differentiation and function in DOCK8 deficiency. The DOCK8-deficient patients included in the study had been previously reported. Summary of the overall study and its limitations: The methods did not specify, sample by sample, whether the source material for each sample was whole blood or PBMCs.

The germline V gene yields MDHEN for CDR1 and SYDVKM for CDR2. The CDR3 sequence holds 16 residues, the cysteine and phenylalanine included. The retained sequence is limited to the CDR3, 48 bases, with the frame set at the first base. The junction shows trimming of 3 bases on V and 0 bases on J, plus 9 bases between the germline ends. The library was built by means of multiplex PCR. TRB libraries were made by one-step amplicon PCR using EuroClonality-NGS primers on approximately 97 ng genomic DNA. TRB amplicons were sequenced on Illumina MiSeq instruments with 2 x 250 bp version 2 chemistry. From the authors' description of their analysis: Primary TRB sequence analysis and V(D)J annotation were performed with IMGT/HighV-QUEST. Repertoire diversity and composition were evaluated with VDJtools after nonfunctional clones were removed and downsampling was applied for comparisons between samples. In TCRdb, the public reads were trimmed at Q25 with fastp and aligned with MiXCR, with productive beta chains retained. Each CDR3 protein appears once, grouped with its most common genes and DNA. The V and J calls and clone size come from TCRdb's table, not from the authors' own analysis. The sample yields 350 to 400 distinct CDR3 sequences; 15% to 20% were counted once. The ten largest clones add up to around 41% of the sample.

Genomic DNA for TCR repertoire analysis was extracted from whole blood samples or from PBMCs. In its sample, this clonotype comes out as large (0.1 to 1%). The target of this receptor is not known. Qualities for individual bases were not recorded, and no much larger clone is one base off. The sequenced material came from peripheral blood. The rearrangement joined TRBV28 to TRBJ1-6, with TRBD1 as a weak D call on 5 bases. The TCR comes from a human donor with DOCK8 deficiency. The CDR3 region reads CASSLDTSSYNSPLHF. The nucleotide sequence reads as follows: TGTGCCAGCAGTTTGGACACAAGCTCCTATAATTCACCCCTCCACTTT.